The 8 T cell receptor beta chains given below trace back to one sample, sequenced in a study of blood T cell repertoires in COVID-19. TCRdb's table, derived via immunoSEQ multiplex PCR, lists solely in-frame clones and lacks some. The sample yields around 330,000 clones, about 88% seen once. Sequenced input: PBMCs or T cells enriched from blood (not recorded which). These TCRs come from a man between 60 and 75 years old who had recovered from COVID-19.

This sequence joins TRBV2 and TRBJ2-1; D is unclear. Germline loops: CDR1 SNHLY, CDR2 FYNNEI. Deletions cut 6 bases from V and 0 bases from J, with 12 bases between. CDR3 size: 15 residues. CDR3 DNA: TGTGCCAGCAGACCGACTCTCCACTCCTACAATGAGCAGTTCTTC. Translation: CASRPTLHSYNEQFF. The whole variable domain, filled in from reference TRBV2 and TRBJ2-1, reads EPEVTQTPSHQVTQMGQEVILRCVPISNHLYFYWYRQILGQKVEFLVSFYNNEISEKSEIFDDQFSVERPDGSNFTLKIRSTKLEDSAMYFCASRPTLHSYNEQFFGPGTRLTVL.

This clone has a single count. The genes are TRBV20-1 and TRBJ2-1; maybe TRBD1 (6 bases). Trimming pared 3 bases from V and 7 bases from J, leaving 13 bases between. Germline V CDR1 and CDR2: DFQATT, SNEGSKA (reference sequence). There are 13 residues in the CDR3. CDR3 DNA: TGCAGTGCTAGTCTGGGGGCTTGGAATGAGCAGTTCTTC. Protein product: CSASLGAWNEQFF.

The chain carries TRBV4-1 and TRBJ2-7; 7 nucleotides align to TRBD2. CDR3 length: 16 amino acids. Per germline, CDR1 MGHRA and CDR2 YSYEKL. Unmatched junction bases numbered 5, after V lost 0 bases and J lost 0 bases. In nucleotides, the CDR3 is TGCGCCAGCAGCCAAGAAGCGGGGAAATACTCCTACGAGCAGTACTTC. Translated, it gives CASSQEAGKYSYEQYF.

The chain employs TRBV6-2 or TRBV6-3 and TRBJ2-1; 8 nucleotides line up with TRBD1. CDR1 and CDR2 (germline): MNHEY, SVGEGT. This CDR3 comprises 14 residues. V shed 5 bases and J 7 bases; nucleotides not matched to a gene: 7. The CDR3 region is CASSTGTGGNEQFF. The CDR3 DNA reads TGTGCCAGCAGTACCGGGACAGGTGGGAATGAGCAGTTCTTC.

The V call is TRBV4-3, the J call TRBJ1-3; D is unresolved. Trimming stripped 0 bases from V and 0 bases from J, with 6 bases between. This CDR3 is 15 amino acids long. Germline V lookup: CDR1 LGHNA, CDR2 YSLEER. CDR3 protein: CASSQELSSGNTIYF. Here the CDR3 DNA reads TGCGCCAGCAGCCAAGAGCTGAGCTCTGGAAACACCATATATTTT.

The genes are TRBV29-1 and TRBJ1-2, with D perhaps matching TRBD1 (5 bases). This CDR3 is 13 amino acids long. V was clipped by 6 bases and J by 2 bases, with 13 bases between them. The germline CDR1 and CDR2 sequences are SQVTM and ANQGSEA. The CDR3 is CSVGGDGNYGYTF. Here the CDR3 DNA reads TGCAGCGTCGGGGGTGACGGGAACTATGGCTACACCTTC. The whole variable domain, filled in from reference TRBV29-1 and TRBJ1-2, reads SAVISQKPSRDICQRGTSLTIQCQVDSQVTMMFWYRQQPGQSLTLIATANQGSEATYESGFVIDKFPISRPNLTFSTLTVSNMSPEDSSIYLCSVGGDGNYGYTFGSGTRLTVV.

The gene calls are TRBV18 and TRBJ2-3, with 12 bases that match TRBD2. Per the germline V gene, CDR1 is KGHSH and CDR2 is LQKENI. The CDR3 extends over 19 amino acids. Unmatched junction bases numbered 13, after V lost 3 bases and J lost 3 bases. DNA of the CDR3: TGTGCCAGCTCACCGGCGACAGCTCTAGCGGGAGGGAGGACAGATACGCAGTATTTT. Translated: CASSPATALAGGRTDTQYF. The whole variable domain, filled in from reference TRBV18 and TRBJ2-3, reads NAGVMQNPRHLVRRRGQEARLRCSPMKGHSHVYWYRQLPEEGLKFMVYLQKENIIDESGMPKERFSAEFPKEGPSILRIQQVVRGDSAAYFCASSPATALAGGRTDTQYFGPGTRLTVL.

The chain links TRBV3-1 (or the pseudogene TRBV3-2) to TRBJ2-2; TRBD2 aligns across 11 bases. The V gene's germline CDR1 is LGHDT and CDR2 YNNKEL (reference sequence). The CDR3 extends over 16 amino acids. After removal of 2 bases from V and 5 bases from J, the junction contained 4 bases not matched to a gene. CDR3 DNA sequence: TGTGCCAGCAGCCAATCAACTAGCGGGGGAACCGGGGAGCTGTTTTTT. Its translation is CASSQSTSGGTGELFF.